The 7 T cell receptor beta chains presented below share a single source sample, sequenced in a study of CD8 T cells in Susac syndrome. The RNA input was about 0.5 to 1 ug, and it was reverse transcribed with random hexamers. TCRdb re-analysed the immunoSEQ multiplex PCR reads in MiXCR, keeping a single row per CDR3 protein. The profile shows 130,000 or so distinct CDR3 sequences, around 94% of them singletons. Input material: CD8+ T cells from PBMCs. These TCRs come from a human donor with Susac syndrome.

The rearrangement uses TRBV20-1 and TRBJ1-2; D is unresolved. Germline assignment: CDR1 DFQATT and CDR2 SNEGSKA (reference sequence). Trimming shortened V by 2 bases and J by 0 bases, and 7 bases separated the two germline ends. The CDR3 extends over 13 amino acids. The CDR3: CSARPLSNYGYTF. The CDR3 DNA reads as TGCAGTGCTAGACCGCTCTCTAACTATGGCTACACCTTC.

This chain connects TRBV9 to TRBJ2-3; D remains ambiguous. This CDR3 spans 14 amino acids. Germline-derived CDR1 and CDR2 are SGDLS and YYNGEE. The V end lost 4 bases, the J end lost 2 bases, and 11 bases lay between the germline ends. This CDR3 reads CASSPFGNTDTQYF. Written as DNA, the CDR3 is TGTGCCAGCAGCCCGTTCGGAAACACAGATACGCAGTATTTT.

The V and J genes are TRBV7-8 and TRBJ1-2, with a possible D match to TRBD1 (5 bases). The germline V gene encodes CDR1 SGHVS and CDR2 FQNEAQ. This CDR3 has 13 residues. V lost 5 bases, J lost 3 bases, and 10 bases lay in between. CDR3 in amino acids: CASSPLTDYGYTF. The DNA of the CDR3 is TGTGCCAGCAGCCCCCTGACAGACTATGGCTACACCTTC.

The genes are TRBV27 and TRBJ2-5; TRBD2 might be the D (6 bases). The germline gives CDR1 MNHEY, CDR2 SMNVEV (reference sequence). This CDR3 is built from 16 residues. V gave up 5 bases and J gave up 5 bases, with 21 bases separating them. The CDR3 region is CASSPSASTRGETQYF. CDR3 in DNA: TGTGCCAGCAGTCCCTCCGCCAGCACCCGGGGGGAGACCCAGTACTTC.

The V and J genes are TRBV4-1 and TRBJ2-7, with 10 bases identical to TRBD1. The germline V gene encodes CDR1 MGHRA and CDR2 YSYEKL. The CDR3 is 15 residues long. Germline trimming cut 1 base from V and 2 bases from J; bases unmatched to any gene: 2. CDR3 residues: CASSQAGTGAYEQYF. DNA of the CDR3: TGCGCCAGCAGCCAAGCCGGGACAGGGGCCTACGAGCAGTACTTC.

As DNA, the CDR3 is TGTGCCAGCAGCTGGGGACAAGGAAGAAACACGCGCGAGCAGTACTTC. Protein product: CASSWGQGRNTREQYF. This rearrangement joins TRBV5-4 to TRBJ2-7; possibly TRBD1 for D (6 bases). Trimming left V 3 bases short and J 6 bases short, with 22 bases between. The CDR3 length is 16 residues. From germline, CDR1 is SGHNT and CDR2 YYREEE (reference sequence).

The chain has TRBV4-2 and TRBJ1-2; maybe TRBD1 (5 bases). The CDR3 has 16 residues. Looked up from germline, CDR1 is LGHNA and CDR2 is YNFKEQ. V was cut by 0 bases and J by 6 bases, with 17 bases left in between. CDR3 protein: CASSQDSAGPKDGYTF. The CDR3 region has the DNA TGTGCCAGCAGCCAAGATTCGGCAGGGCCGAAAGATGGCTACACCTTC.